The rows below give T cell receptor beta chains drawn from one sample of a study of identical twins. Using its own MiXCR run on the 5' RACE reads, TCRdb lists one record per CDR3 protein. Of about 480,000 distinct CDR3 sequences listed, approximately 14% are singletons. This sample was shared with a second study, whose subject was yellow fever vaccine responses in identical twins.

The sequencing sample was made of CD4+ T cells sorted from blood. The receptors originated from a woman between 18 and 29 years old in good health. Both conserved end residues are part of each CDR3. Expanded clones are given a class, and other clones once, few, many or no size at all.

j_call: TRBJ2-3; v_call: TRBV4-2; clone_size: -; cdr3_aa: CASSQGGLAETDTQYF
j_call: TRBJ1-2; v_call: TRBV30; clone_size: -; cdr3_aa: CAWSVAGVRNYGYTF
j_call: TRBJ2-3; v_call: TRBV21-1; clone_size: -; cdr3_aa: CAVNRDRETDTQYF
j_call: TRBJ2-2; v_call: TRBV7-8; clone_size: few; cdr3_aa: CASTHSPANTGELFF
j_call: TRBJ2-2; v_call: TRBV6-5; clone_size: -; cdr3_aa: CASSYSGGGGWTGELFF
j_call: TRBJ2-5; v_call: TRBV12-3/TRBV12-4; clone_size: few; cdr3_aa: CASSLSWATQYF
j_call: TRBJ2-3; v_call: TRBV5-1; clone_size: many; cdr3_aa: CASSLSPYTDTQYF
j_call: TRBJ2-1; v_call: TRBV20-1; clone_size: many; cdr3_aa: CSAQTNYNEQFF
j_call: TRBJ2-1; v_call: TRBV2; clone_size: few; cdr3_aa: CASIPRGQGSSSEQFF
j_call: TRBJ2-3; v_call: TRBV12-3/TRBV12-4; clone_size: few; cdr3_aa: CASSQHKGPGYTDTQYF
j_call: TRBJ2-2; v_call: TRBV12-3/TRBV12-4; clone_size: many; cdr3_aa: CASRTSGGTGELFF
j_call: TRBJ2-3; v_call: TRBV4-2; clone_size: few; cdr3_aa: CASSQDLLADFTDTQYF
j_call: TRBJ2-1; v_call: TRBV6-2/TRBV6-3; clone_size: many; cdr3_aa: CASSYQYNEQFF
j_call: TRBJ2-1; v_call: TRBV3-1; clone_size: many; cdr3_aa: CASSSPGLKNEQFF
j_call: TRBJ2-7; v_call: TRBV2; clone_size: many; cdr3_aa: CASKVAGGPTYEQYF
j_call: TRBJ2-1; v_call: TRBV18; clone_size: few; cdr3_aa: CASSRNYGTGGGSPIPREQFF
j_call: TRBJ1-1; v_call: TRBV6-5; clone_size: few; cdr3_aa: CASNSWTGGGGREAFF
j_call: TRBJ2-5; v_call: TRBV19; clone_size: -; cdr3_aa: CASSIFTGMQETQYF
j_call: TRBJ1-1; v_call: TRBV12-3/TRBV12-4; clone_size: -; cdr3_aa: CASSFSGGRNTEAFF
j_call: TRBJ1-5; v_call: TRBV10-3; clone_size: few; cdr3_aa: CAISDPTGGGNQPQHF
j_call: TRBJ2-1; v_call: TRBV7-8; clone_size: few; cdr3_aa: CASSLSENWNEQFF
j_call: TRBJ2-1; v_call: TRBV5-1; clone_size: -; cdr3_aa: CASSLGGRGSDEQFF
j_call: TRBJ2-1; v_call: TRBV3-1; clone_size: -; cdr3_aa: CASSQETPRNQQFF
j_call: TRBJ2-5; v_call: TRBV2; clone_size: -; cdr3_aa: CASSGGLDDGTQYF
j_call: TRBJ2-2; v_call: TRBV6-2/TRBV6-3; clone_size: few; cdr3_aa: CASRRGRNTGELFF